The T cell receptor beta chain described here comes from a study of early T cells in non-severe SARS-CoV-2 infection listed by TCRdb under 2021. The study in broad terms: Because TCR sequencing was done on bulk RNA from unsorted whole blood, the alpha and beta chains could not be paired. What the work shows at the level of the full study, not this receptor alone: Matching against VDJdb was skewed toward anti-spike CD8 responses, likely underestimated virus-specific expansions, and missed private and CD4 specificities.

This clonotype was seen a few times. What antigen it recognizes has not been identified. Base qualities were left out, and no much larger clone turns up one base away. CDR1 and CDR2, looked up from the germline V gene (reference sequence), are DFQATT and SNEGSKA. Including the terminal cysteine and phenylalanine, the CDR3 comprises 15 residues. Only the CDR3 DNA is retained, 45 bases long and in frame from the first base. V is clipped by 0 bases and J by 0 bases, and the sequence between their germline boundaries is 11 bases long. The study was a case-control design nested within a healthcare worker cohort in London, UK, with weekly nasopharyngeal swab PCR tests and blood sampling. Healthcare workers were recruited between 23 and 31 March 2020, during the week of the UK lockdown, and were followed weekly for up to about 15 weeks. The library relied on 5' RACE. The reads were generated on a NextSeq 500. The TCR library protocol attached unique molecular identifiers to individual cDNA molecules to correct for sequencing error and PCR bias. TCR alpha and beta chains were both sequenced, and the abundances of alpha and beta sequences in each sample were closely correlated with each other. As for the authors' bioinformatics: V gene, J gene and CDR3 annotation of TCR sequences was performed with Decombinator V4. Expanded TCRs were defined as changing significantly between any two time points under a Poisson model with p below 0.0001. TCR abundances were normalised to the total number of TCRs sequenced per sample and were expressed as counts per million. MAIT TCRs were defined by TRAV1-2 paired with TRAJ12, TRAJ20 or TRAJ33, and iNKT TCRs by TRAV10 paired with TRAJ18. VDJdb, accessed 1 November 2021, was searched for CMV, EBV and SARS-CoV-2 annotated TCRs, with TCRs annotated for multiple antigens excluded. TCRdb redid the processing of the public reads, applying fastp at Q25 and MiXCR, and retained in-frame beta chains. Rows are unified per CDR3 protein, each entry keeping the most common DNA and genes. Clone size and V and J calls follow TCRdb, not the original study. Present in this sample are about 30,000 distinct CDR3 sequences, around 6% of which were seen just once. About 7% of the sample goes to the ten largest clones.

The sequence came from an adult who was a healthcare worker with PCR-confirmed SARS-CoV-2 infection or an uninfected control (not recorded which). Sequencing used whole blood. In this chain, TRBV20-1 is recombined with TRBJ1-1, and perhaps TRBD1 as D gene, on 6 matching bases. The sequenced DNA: TGCAGTGCTAGAGATATGGGACAACTGAACACTGAAGCTTTCTTT. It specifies CSARDMGQLNTEAFF.